The 16 T cell receptor beta chains presented below share a single source sample, sequenced in a study of T cells and Merkel cell carcinoma outcomes. Sequencing used immunoSEQ multiplex PCR; TCRdb keeps in-frame clones, though not all of them. The table lists thousands of clones, 60% to 80% of them singletons. Input material: tumor tissue from Merkel cell carcinoma. These receptors all stem from a human donor with Merkel cell carcinoma.

The chain links TRBV2 to TRBJ2-3, with 8 bases lining up with TRBD1. Germline lookup yields CDR1 SNHLY and CDR2 FYNNEI. This CDR3 is built from 13 residues. V dropped 3 bases and J dropped 8; count of bases not matched to a gene: 4. The CDR3 DNA sequence: TGTGCCAGCAGTGAGTCGGACAGGGTTACGCAGTATTTT. It encodes CASSESDRVTQYF.

The rearrangement uses TRBV19 and TRBJ2-5, with 10 bases identical to TRBD2. The V gene end was trimmed by 11 bases and the J gene end by 7 bases; junction bases not matched to a gene: 13. The CDR3 runs 14 residues. CDR1 is LNHDA, CDR2 SQIVND, per germline (reference sequence). The CDR3 loop reads CASRQAGGGGTQYF. The CDR3 nucleotides are TGTGCCTCTAGGCAAGCGGGAGGGGGGGGGACCCAGTACTTC.

This chain connects TRBV2 to TRBJ2-3; D is perhaps TRBD1 (6 bases). The V end lost 6 bases, the J end lost 6 bases, and 10 bases lay between the germline ends. Germline loops: CDR1 SNHLY, CDR2 FYNNEI. This CDR3 region has 12 residues. CDR3 protein: CASRTTGDTQYF. The CDR3 DNA reads TGTGCCAGCAGGACGACAGGTGATACGCAGTATTTT.

The gene calls are TRBV15 and TRBJ1-5; D unresolved. This CDR3 contains 15 residues. Between the trimmed V and J ends, which lost 0 bases and 6 bases, there was a span of 12 bases. The germline V gene encodes CDR1 LNHNV and CDR2 YYDKDF (reference sequence). The CDR3 nucleotides read TGTGCCACCAGCAGAGATTTGAGTTCGGGTCAGCCCCAGCATTTT. Protein product: CATSRDLSSGQPQHF.

The gene calls are TRBV9 and TRBJ2-7, with D unresolved. The CDR3 is 14 residues long. Trimming stripped 2 bases from V and 3 bases from J, with 12 bases between. Looked up from germline, CDR1 is SGDLS and CDR2 is YYNGEE. The CDR3 region is CASSVYSTDYEQYF. CDR3 DNA sequence: TGTGCCAGCAGCGTTTACTCTACAGACTACGAGCAGTACTTC. The variable domain in full, completed from reference TRBV9 and TRBJ2-7, reads DSGVTQTPKHLITATGQRVTLRCSPRSGDLSVYWYQQSLDQGLQFLIQYYNGEERAKGNILERFSAQQFPDLHSELNLSSLELGDSALYFCASSVYSTDYEQYFGPGTRLTVT.

V is TRBV4-1 and J is TRBJ2-5, with no clear D. The germline V gene encodes CDR1 MGHRA and CDR2 YSYEKL. This CDR3 contains 15 residues. V lost 0 bases and J 1 base, leaving 9 bases between the germline ends. Here the CDR3 DNA reads TGCGCCAGCAGCCAAGAACTGGGAACCCAAGAGACCCAGTACTTC. Its protein is CASSQELGTQETQYF.

The rearrangement uses TRBV29-1 and TRBJ2-1; weak D call: TRBD2 (5 bases). The germline V gene encodes CDR1 SQVTM and CDR2 ANQGSEA. CDR3 length: 11 residues. Here the CDR3 DNA reads TGCGCAGTGAGGGCTAGCTATGAGCAGTTCTTC. Protein sequence: CAVRASYEQFF.

V and J are TRBV7-9 and TRBJ1-2; D might be TRBD1 (6 bases). There are 15 residues in the CDR3. Germline CDR1 reads SEHNR; CDR2 reads FQNEAQ (reference sequence). The ends were cut back, 5 bases at V and 3 bases at J, with 16 bases in the middle. The CDR3 region has the DNA TGTGCCAGCAGCCCTAGAGGGGGGGGAGACTATGGCTACACCTTC. It specifies CASSPRGGGDYGYTF.

In DNA, the CDR3 is TGTGCCAGCAGTGAACGGGGCCGAGACTACGAGCAGTACTTC. Protein sequence: CASSERGRDYEQYF. This chain connects TRBV2 to TRBJ2-7; D may match TRBD1 or TRBD2 (5 bases each). Germline V gene sequence: CDR1 SNHLY, CDR2 FYNNEI. This CDR3 is 14 amino acids long. V was clipped by 2 bases and J by 3 bases, with 11 bases between them.

V is TRBV21-1 and J is TRBJ2-7. TRBV21-1 is termed a pseudogene. The CDR3 consists of 17 residues. The CDR3 nucleotides read TGTGCCAGCAGCCCTCACTCGAGGGGTATTGGGCGGAGCGAGCAGTACTTC. Encoded protein: CASSPHSRGIGRSEQYF.

This chain joins TRBV6-5 and TRBJ1-5; tentative D call: TRBD1 (5 bases). V was shortened by 4 bases and J by 6 bases, with 13 bases between the two germline ends. CDR3 length equals 14 residues. CDR1 is MNHEY and CDR2 is SVGAGI in the germline V gene. This chain's CDR3 is CASSSGGGGQPQHF. The CDR3 DNA follows: TGTGCCAGCAGTTCCGGTGGGGGAGGTCAGCCCCAGCATTTT.

There are a few counts of this clone. The V call is TRBV9, the J call TRBJ1-5, with D maybe TRBD1 (6 bases). Per germline, CDR1 SGDLS and CDR2 YYNGEE. The CDR3 has 18 amino acids. The ends were cut back, 4 bases at V and 3 bases at J, with 23 bases in the middle. CDR3 loop: CASSPRGRGTLDNQPQHF. For the CDR3, the DNA is TGTGCCAGCAGCCCCCGGGGAAGGGGGACACTAGACAATCAGCCCCAGCATTTT.

The chain joins TRBV6-6 to TRBJ2-7; D may be TRBD1 (5 bases). CDR3 length equals 14 residues. Germline V CDR1 and CDR2: MNHNY, SVGAGI (reference sequence). The V end lost 6 bases, the J end lost 1 base, and 13 bases lay between the germline ends. CDR3 nucleotide sequence: TGTGCCAGCAGCCGATCGACAGTTTCCTACGAGCAGTACTTC. Encoded protein: CASSRSTVSYEQYF.

J is TRBJ2-1 and V is TRBV11-2; D remains ambiguous. The V gene's germline CDR1 is SGHAT and CDR2 FQNNGV. The V gene lost 0 bases and the J gene lost 4 bases, with 10 bases spanning the gap. This CDR3 comprises 15 residues. CDR3 sequence (DNA): TGTGCCAGCAGCTTAGAAAGGACGGATTACAATGAGCAGTTCTTC. Its protein is CASSLERTDYNEQFF.

The rearrangement links TRBV19 to TRBJ1-5, with 7 bases that match TRBD1. The CDR3 has 15 amino acids. Unmatched junction bases numbered 5, after V lost 0 bases and J lost 6 bases. Per the germline V gene, CDR1 is LNHDA and CDR2 is SQIVND (reference sequence). The CDR3 DNA is TGTGCCAGTAGTATAGAAGACAGGGCTGGTCAGCCCCAGCATTTT. This codes for CASSIEDRAGQPQHF.

This sequence joins TRBV9 and TRBJ2-3; 13 bases agree with TRBD2. The V and J ends lost 3 bases and 1 base, in that order; junction bases with no gene match: 8. Germline V gene data show CDR1 as SGDLS and CDR2 as YYNGEE. This CDR3 spans 18 amino acids. In nucleotides, the CDR3 is TGTGCCAGCAGCGCCGGACTAGCGGGAGTGGTAGGCACAGATACGCAGTATTTT. As protein: CASSAGLAGVVGTDTQYF.